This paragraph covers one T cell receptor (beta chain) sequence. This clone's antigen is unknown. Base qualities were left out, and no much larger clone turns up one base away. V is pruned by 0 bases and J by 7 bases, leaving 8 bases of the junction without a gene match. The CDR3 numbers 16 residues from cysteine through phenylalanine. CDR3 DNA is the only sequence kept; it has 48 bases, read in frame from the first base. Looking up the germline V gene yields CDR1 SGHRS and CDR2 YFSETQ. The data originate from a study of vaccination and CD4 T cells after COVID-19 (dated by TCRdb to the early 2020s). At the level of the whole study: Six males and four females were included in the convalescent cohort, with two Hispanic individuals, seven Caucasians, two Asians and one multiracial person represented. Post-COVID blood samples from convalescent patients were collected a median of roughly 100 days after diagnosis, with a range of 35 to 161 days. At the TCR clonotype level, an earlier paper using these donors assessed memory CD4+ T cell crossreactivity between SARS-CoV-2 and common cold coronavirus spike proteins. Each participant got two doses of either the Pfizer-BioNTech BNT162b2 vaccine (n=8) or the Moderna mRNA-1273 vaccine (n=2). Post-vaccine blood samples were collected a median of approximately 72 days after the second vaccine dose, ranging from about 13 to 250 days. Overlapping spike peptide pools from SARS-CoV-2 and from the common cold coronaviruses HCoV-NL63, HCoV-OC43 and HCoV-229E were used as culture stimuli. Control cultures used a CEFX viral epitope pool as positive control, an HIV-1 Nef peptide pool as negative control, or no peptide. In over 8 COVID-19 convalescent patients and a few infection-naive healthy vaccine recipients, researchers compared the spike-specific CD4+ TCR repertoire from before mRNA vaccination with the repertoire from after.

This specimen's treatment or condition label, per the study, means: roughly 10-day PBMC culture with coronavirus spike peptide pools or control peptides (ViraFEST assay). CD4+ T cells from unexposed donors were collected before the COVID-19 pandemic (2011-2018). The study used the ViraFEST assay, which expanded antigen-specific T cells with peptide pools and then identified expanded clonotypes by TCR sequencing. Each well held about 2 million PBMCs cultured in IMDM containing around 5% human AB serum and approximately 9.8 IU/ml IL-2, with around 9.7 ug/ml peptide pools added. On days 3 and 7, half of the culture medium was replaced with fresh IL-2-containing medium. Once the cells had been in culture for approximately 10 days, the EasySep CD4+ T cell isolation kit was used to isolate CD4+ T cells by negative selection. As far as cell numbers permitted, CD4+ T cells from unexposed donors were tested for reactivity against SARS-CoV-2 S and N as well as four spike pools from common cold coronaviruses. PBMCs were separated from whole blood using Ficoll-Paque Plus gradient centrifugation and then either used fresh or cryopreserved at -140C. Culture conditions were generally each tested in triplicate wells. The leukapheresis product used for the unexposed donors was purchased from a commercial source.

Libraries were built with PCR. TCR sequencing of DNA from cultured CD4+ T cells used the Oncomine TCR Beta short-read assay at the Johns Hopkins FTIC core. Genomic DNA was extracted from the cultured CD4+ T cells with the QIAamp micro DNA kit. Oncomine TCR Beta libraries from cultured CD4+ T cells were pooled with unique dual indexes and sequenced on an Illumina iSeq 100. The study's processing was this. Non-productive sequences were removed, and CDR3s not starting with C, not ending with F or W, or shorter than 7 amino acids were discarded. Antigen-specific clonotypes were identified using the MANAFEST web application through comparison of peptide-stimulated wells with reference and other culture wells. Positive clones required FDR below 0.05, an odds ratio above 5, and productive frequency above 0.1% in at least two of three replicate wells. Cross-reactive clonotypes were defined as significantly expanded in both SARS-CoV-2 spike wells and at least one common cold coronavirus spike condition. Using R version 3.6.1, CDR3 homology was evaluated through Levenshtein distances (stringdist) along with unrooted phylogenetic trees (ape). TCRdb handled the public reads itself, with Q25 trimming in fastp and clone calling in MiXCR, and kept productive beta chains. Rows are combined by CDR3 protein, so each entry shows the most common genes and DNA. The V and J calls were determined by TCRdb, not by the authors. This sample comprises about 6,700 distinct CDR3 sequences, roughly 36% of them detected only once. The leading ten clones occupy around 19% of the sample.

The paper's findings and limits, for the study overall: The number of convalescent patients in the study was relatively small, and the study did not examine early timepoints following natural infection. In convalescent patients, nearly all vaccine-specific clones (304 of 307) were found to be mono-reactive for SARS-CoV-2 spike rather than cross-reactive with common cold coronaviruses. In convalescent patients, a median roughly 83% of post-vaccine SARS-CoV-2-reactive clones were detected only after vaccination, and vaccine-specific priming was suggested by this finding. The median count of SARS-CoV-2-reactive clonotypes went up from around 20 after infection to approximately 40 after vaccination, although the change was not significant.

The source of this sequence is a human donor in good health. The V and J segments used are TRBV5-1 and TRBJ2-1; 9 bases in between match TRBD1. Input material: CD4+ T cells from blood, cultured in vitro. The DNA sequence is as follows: TGCGCCAGCAGCTTGGAAGAAGGACAGGGGAAGAATGAGCAGTTCTTC. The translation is CASSLEEGQGKNEQFF. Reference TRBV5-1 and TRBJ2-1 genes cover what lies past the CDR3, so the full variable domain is KAGVTQTPRYLIKTRGQQVTLSCSPISGHRSVSWYQQTPGQGLQFLFEYFSETQRNKGNFPGRFSGRQFSNSRSEMNVSTLELGDSALYLCASSLEEGQGKNEQFFGPGTRLTVL.